This TCR beta chain was captured in a study of T-cell reconstitution after alpha-beta-depleted transplantation in children. The CDR3 spans 14 residues. Germline V gives CDR1 DFQATT, CDR2 SNEGSKA (reference sequence). Trimming shortened V by 3 bases and J by 1 base, and 12 bases separated the two germline ends. This clonotype was counted between two and nine times. This sample's TCRbeta library carried unique molecular identifier barcodes. One entry per CDR3 protein, called by TCRdb with MiXCR from the PCR reads. There are some 490,000 distinct CDR3 sequences in the sample; approximately 12% occur only once, and 4.5% to 6% lies in the top ten.

The source was PBMCs from the stem cell graft donor, collected from the stem cell graft. V is TRBV20-1 and J is TRBJ2-5; D unclear. This TCR was recovered from a human donor who donated a stem cell graft to a child with combined immunodeficiency. The CDR3 protein is CSARGVSPQETQYF. The CDR3 DNA reads as TGCAGTGCTAGGGGCGTAAGTCCCCAAGAGACCCAGTACTTC.